The 22 T cell receptor beta chains reported below all come from one sample, sequenced in a study of response to subunit inactivated influenza vaccine (dated by TCRdb to 2016 to 2019). Receptor libraries were prepared by RT-PCR. The data were produced on an Illumina HiSeq 2500. The raw public data were reprocessed by TCRdb itself: fastp quality trimming at Q25, MiXCR clonotype calling, in-frame beta chains only. Identical CDR3 protein sequences are pooled into one entry, listed with their most common genes and DNA. The sample table shows almost 250,000 distinct CDR3 sequences, and 9% to 15% are seen once. Clones ranked in the top ten supply 7.8% of the sample. Material: non-naive T cells sorted from PBMCs, obtained 14 to 15 days before vaccination. The cell subset or site label here, explained by the study, means: memory T cell fraction. These receptor sequences come from a man in his fifties who received an inactivated influenza vaccine. Donor details come from another sample of the same person, matched by shared clones.

This clonotype came up a few times. This rearrangement joins TRBV10-1 to TRBJ2-1; 11 nucleotides align to TRBD1. Germline values: CDR1 WNHNN, CDR2 SYGVQD (reference sequence). V was clipped by 3 bases and J by 3 bases; unmatched bases: 4. This CDR3 has 16 amino acids. The CDR3 sequence: CASSEAGTGGYNEQFF. In DNA form, the CDR3 reads TGCGCCAGCAGTGAAGCCGGGACAGGGGGCTACAATGAGCAGTTCTTC.

The chain employs TRBV30 and TRBJ1-3; D is undetermined. Trimming cost V 4 bases and J 4 bases, with 8 bases left between them. Germline CDR1 GTSNPN, CDR2 SVGIG (reference sequence). The CDR3 sequence is 12 residues long. Here the CDR3 DNA reads TGTGCCTGGAAGGGTAGCGGAAACACCATATATTTT. It specifies CAWKGSGNTIYF.

The V and J genes are TRBV10-3 and TRBJ2-2; 11 bases fit TRBD1. CDR1 and CDR2 from the germline V gene are ENHRY and SYGVKD. Unmatched junction bases numbered 2, after V lost 6 bases and J lost 5 bases. This CDR3 region has 14 residues. This chain's CDR3 is CAIRGQGATGELFF. CDR3 bases: TGTGCCATCAGAGGACAGGGGGCGACCGGGGAGCTGTTTTTT.

The chain recombines TRBV5-6 with TRBJ1-5, with 11 bases fitting TRBD1. Trimming at V came to 0 bases and at J to 3 bases, leaving 8 bases not matched to a gene. CDR3 length: 18 residues. Per germline, CDR1 SGHDT and CDR2 YYEEEE. CDR3 bases: TGTGCCAGCAGCTTGGCGGGACAGGGGGTTCGCGCCAATCAGCCCCAGCATTTT. Its protein is CASSLAGQGVRANQPQHF.

There are a few counts of this clonotype. The chain couples TRBV4-2 to TRBJ2-3; 14 bases map to TRBD2. The CDR3 extends over 17 amino acids. Germline assignment: CDR1 LGHNA and CDR2 YNFKEQ. V dropped 4 bases and J dropped 1; count of bases not matched to a gene: 4. The CDR3 loop is CASSRRLAGGGTDTQYF. DNA of the CDR3: TGTGCCAGCAGCCGACGACTAGCGGGGGGGGGCACAGATACGCAGTATTTT.

The chain carries TRBV20-1 and TRBJ2-1; 10 nucleotides agree with TRBD1. The CDR3 is 15 residues long. The germline gives CDR1 DFQATT, CDR2 SNEGSKA (reference sequence). J lost 7 bases, V lost 5 bases, and 11 bases had no gene match. CDR3 bases: TGCAGTGCTCGAAATCGGGACAGGGGAACAAATGAGCAGTTCTTC. Translating gives CSARNRDRGTNEQFF.

This clonotype was recorded many times. The chain carries TRBV7-2 and TRBJ2-7, with 7 nucleotides matching TRBD1. V lost 3 bases and J lost 2; bases outside the gene matches: 7. CDR3 length: 15 residues. Germline V CDR1 and CDR2: SGHTA, FQGNSA. The CDR3 coding sequence is TGTGCCAGCAGCTTCTCCGGGACAGAACCCTACGAGCAGTACTTC. This translates into CASSFSGTEPYEQYF. Full variable domain (missing parts from reference TRBV7-2 and TRBJ2-7): GAGVSQSPSNKVTEKGKDVELRCDPISGHTALYWYRQSLGQGLEFLIYFQGNSAPDKSGLPSDRFSAERTGGSVSTLTIQRTQQEDSAVYLCASSFSGTEPYEQYFGPGTRLTVT.

The chain links TRBV7-3 to TRBJ1-4; no firm D call. V was pared by 3 bases and J by 7 bases, with 18 bases between. The CDR3 spans 16 residues. CDR1 is SGHTA and CDR2 is FQGTGA in the germline V gene. CDR3 nucleotides: TGTGCCAGCAGCTTGGCGGTTCGGGAGCGGAGTGAAAAACTGTTTTTT. Protein product: CASSLAVRERSEKLFF.

This clonotype was counted ten times or more. The J gene is TRBJ2-5, the V gene TRBV29-1; D may correspond to TRBD1 or TRBD2 (5 bases each). The CDR3 runs 14 residues. Germline V CDR1 and CDR2: SQVTM, ANQGSEA. V shed 5 bases and J shed 4 bases, with 17 bases lying between them. The CDR3 region has the DNA TGCAGCGTTAATCCCGGGACGGGCGGAGAGACCCAGTACTTC. Translation: CSVNPGTGGETQYF.

This clonotype was observed many times. The chain is built from TRBV12-3 or TRBV12-4 and TRBJ2-1; the match to TRBD2 covers 12 bases. The CDR3 runs 16 residues. Trimming took 4 bases from V and 8 from J; bases not matched to a gene: 9. CDR3: CASSSPTSGSGYEQFF. CDR3 sequence (DNA): TGTGCCAGCAGTTCACCGACTAGCGGGAGTGGTTATGAGCAGTTCTTC.

The rearrangement joins TRBV7-2 to TRBJ2-7; D gene ambiguous. CDR1 is SGHTA, CDR2 FQGNSA, per germline. Trimming stripped 5 bases from V and 0 bases from J, with 20 bases between. The length of the CDR3 is 17 residues. In nucleotides, the CDR3 is TGTGCCAGCAGCCTTTACGGTACAAGGGCCCCCTCCTACGAGCAGTACTTC. Protein product: CASSLYGTRAPSYEQYF.

This clonotype was picked up a small number of times. The chain carries TRBV5-1 and TRBJ2-1; D unresolved. V was clipped by 5 bases and J by 1 base, with 7 bases between them. This CDR3 region has 13 residues. The V gene's germline CDR1 is SGHRS and CDR2 YFSETQ. The CDR3 loop is CASSVDSYNEQFF. As DNA, the CDR3 is TGCGCCAGCAGTGTCGATTCCTACAATGAGCAGTTCTTC. Drawing the rest from reference TRBV5-1 and TRBJ2-1, the complete variable domain is KAGVTQTPRYLIKTRGQQVTLSCSPISGHRSVSWYQQTPGQGLQFLFEYFSETQRNKGNFPGRFSGRQFSNSRSEMNVSTLELGDSALYLCASSVDSYNEQFFGPGTRLTVL.

This clonotype was counted only a few times. The CDR3 DNA reads TGCGCCAGCAGCTTACAGGGACGAGAAAAACTGTTTTTT. It specifies CASSLQGREKLFF. The rearrangement joins TRBV5-1 to TRBJ1-4, with a possible D match to TRBD1 (6 bases). The germline gives CDR1 SGHRS, CDR2 YFSETQ. The length of the CDR3 is 13 residues. With 2 bases removed from V and 8 bases from J, the gap between germline ends came to 10 bases.

This clonotype was counted many times. V is TRBV5-1 and J is TRBJ1-1; possible D gene TRBD1, 6 bases. Germline CDR1 SGHRS, CDR2 YFSETQ. The CDR3 runs to 11 residues. Trimming removed 4 bases at V and 8 bases at J, with 9 bases between. CDR3 sequence reads: CASSADSEAFF. The CDR3 DNA reads TGCGCCAGCAGCGCGGACAGCGAAGCTTTCTTT.

This clonotype appeared a few times. V is TRBV20-1 and J is TRBJ2-2, with TRBD2 matching over 7 bases. The junction had 6 bases not matched to a gene; V was cut back by 3 bases and J by 2 bases. The CDR3 is 15 residues long. Per the germline V gene, CDR1 is DFQATT and CDR2 is SNEGSKA (reference sequence). CDR3 sequence: CSARGGFRNTGELFF. The CDR3 bases are TGCAGTGCTAGGGGGGGGTTCAGAAACACCGGGGAGCTGTTTTTT.

Note on this clonotype: A much more abundant neighbour one base away suggests this may be a read error. This chain links TRBV5-6 with TRBJ2-2; TRBD2 agrees at 12 bases. V dropped 0 bases and J dropped 3; count of bases not matched to a gene: 3. This CDR3 contains 17 residues. Looked up from germline, CDR1 is SGHDT and CDR2 is YYEEEE. The CDR3 loop is CASSLAGLAGYTGELFF. The CDR3 DNA follows: TGTGCCAGCAGCTTGGCCGGACTAGCGGGGTACACCGGGGAGCTGTTTTTT.

V is TRBV15 and J is TRBJ2-1; D unresolved. V was trimmed by 7 bases and J by 7 bases, leaving 11 bases between them. Germline values: CDR1 LNHNV, CDR2 YYDKDF (reference sequence). The length of the CDR3 is 12 residues. The CDR3 reads CATTKEGNEQFF. DNA of the CDR3: TGTGCCACCACGAAAGAAGGGAATGAGCAGTTCTTC.

This clonotype was picked up a small number of times. The rearrangement uses TRBV20-1 and TRBJ2-6; D may be TRBD1 (5 bases). V lost 6 bases and J lost 0, with 9 bases in between. CDR1 and CDR2 from the germline V gene are DFQATT and SNEGSKA (reference sequence). The CDR3 sequence is 14 residues long. The chain's CDR3 is CSASRGSGANVLTF. In nucleotides, the CDR3 is TGCAGTGCAAGTAGGGGCTCTGGGGCCAACGTCCTGACTTTC.

The rearrangement uses TRBV12-3 or TRBV12-4 and TRBJ1-6; 11 nucleotides line up with TRBD1. This CDR3 spans 14 amino acids. V was pared by 7 bases and J by 9 bases, with 5 bases of the junction left unmatched. The CDR3 reads CASTLGTGGSPLHF. CDR3 sequence (DNA): TGTGCCAGCACCCTCGGGACAGGGGGTTCACCCCTCCACTTT.

This clonotype came up many times. The gene calls are TRBV3-1 and TRBJ1-1, with D possibly matching TRBD1 (5 bases). Germline V gene data show CDR1 as LGHDT and CDR2 as YNNKEL (reference sequence). The CDR3 length is 12 residues. Trimming pared 1 base from V and 10 bases from J, leaving 10 bases between. The CDR3 loop reads CASSQARGTAFF. The CDR3 coding sequence is TGTGCCAGCAGCCAAGCAAGGGGCACAGCTTTCTTT. The full variable domain, completed using reference TRBV3-1 and TRBJ1-1, is DTAVSQTPKYLVTQMGNDKSIKCEQNLGHDTMYWYKQDSKKFLKIMFSYNNKELIINETVPNRFSPKSPDKAHLNLHINSLELGDSAVYFCASSQARGTAFFGQGTRLTVV.

This clonotype has at least ten counts. The CDR3 bases are TGCGCCAGTAGGGGACTAGTCATAGGAGAGACCCAGTACTTC. Amino acid sequence: CASRGLVIGETQYF. V usage is TRBV5-1 and J usage is TRBJ2-5; 8 positions agree with TRBD2. The ends lost 8 bases at V and 4 bases at J; junction bases unmatched: 10. The CDR3 has 14 residues. CDR1 and CDR2 from the germline V gene are SGHRS and YFSETQ.

In its sample, this clonotype was seen a few times. The genes are TRBV12-3 or TRBV12-4 and TRBJ2-5, with 11 bases lining up with TRBD1. CDR3 size: 15 residues. With 5 bases clipped from V and 3 bases from J, the junction kept 5 bases outside the gene matches. The CDR3 protein is CASSGRDRGKETQYF. The CDR3 nucleotides read TGTGCCAGCAGTGGTCGGGACAGGGGGAAAGAGACCCAGTACTTC.